This TCR beta chain was sequenced in a study of vaccination and CD4 T cells after COVID-19. On the study more broadly: The convalescent group had six males, four females, seven Caucasians, two Asians, one multiracial. Overlapping spike pools from SARS-CoV-2 and HCoV-NL63, HCoV-OC43 and HCoV-229E served as culture stimuli.

Researchers used the Oncomine TCR Beta short-read assay to sequence DNA from cultured CD4+ T cells. One entry per CDR3 protein results from TCRdb running MiXCR on the PCR reads. The top ten clones hold roughly 7.6% of a sample with some 15,000 distinct CDR3 sequences, roughly 50% of them seen once. Treatment described: 10-day PBMC culture with coronavirus spike peptide pools or control peptides (ViraFEST assay). Cell culture was performed with 2.2 million or so PBMCs per well in the presence of about 9.3 IU/ml IL-2 and 10 ug/ml peptide pools. V gave up 5 bases and J gave up 6 bases, with 11 bases separating them. Germline assignment: CDR1 MNHNS and CDR2 SASEGT. The length of the CDR3 is 13 residues. To note about this clonotype: Its antigen is unidentified.

The J gene is TRBJ1-5, the V gene TRBV6-1, with D perhaps TRBD1 (6 bases). The sequence was collected from a human donor who had recovered from COVID-19. The sample taken for sequencing was CD4+ T cells from blood, cultured in vitro. CDR3 amino acids: CASSRQGTQPQHF. CDR3 sequence (DNA): TGTGCCAGCAGTCGCCAGGGGACTCAGCCCCAGCATTTT.